The next 26 T cell receptor beta chains were all read from a single sample in a study of T cell responses to AZD1222 COVID-19 vaccine. The data were produced by immunoSEQ multiplex PCR, yet TCRdb's version contains in-frame clones alone and is incomplete. The profile covers 100,000 to 150,000 clones, with 75% to 90% appearing a single time and approximately 6.8% taken by the ten largest. Specimen: peripheral blood, collected on day 0 of AZD1222 vaccination. The receptors were gathered from an adult in good health.

V is TRBV12-3 or TRBV12-4 and J is TRBJ2-2, with no clear D. V dropped 7 bases and J dropped 5 bases, with 11 bases sitting between them. The CDR3 consists of 13 residues. In DNA, the CDR3 is TGTGCCAGCACCCTTAGGGCTACCGGGGAGCTGTTTTTT. Translating gives CASTLRATGELFF.

The chain couples TRBV4-1 to TRBJ1-1, with 9 bases identical to TRBD1. V lost 6 bases to trimming and J lost 3 bases; unmatched junction nucleotides: 8. The CDR3 is 15 amino acids. The germline CDR1 and CDR2 sequences are MGHRA and YSYEKL. CDR3 region: CASRSTGTGYTEAFF. DNA for the CDR3: TGCGCCAGCAGAAGTACCGGGACAGGGTACACTGAAGCTTTCTTT.

The J gene is TRBJ2-4, the V gene TRBV5-4, with D tentatively TRBD1 (7 bases). The CDR3 extends over 16 amino acids. Germline V gives CDR1 SGHNT, CDR2 YYREEE (reference sequence). Between the trimmed V and J ends, which lost 3 bases and 4 bases, there was a span of 17 bases. The CDR3 DNA sequence: TGTGCCAGCAGCTCAGGGGGGTCCCGACCTAAAAACATTCAGTACTTC. Its protein is CASSSGGSRPKNIQYF.

This clone was observed once. Here the CDR3 DNA reads TGCGCCAGCAGCGGGTATGGGGGCTATGGCTACACCTTC. It is translated as CASSGYGGYGYTF. The chain is built from TRBV5-1 and TRBJ1-2; TRBD1 is a possible D gene (5 bases). Trimming removed 4 bases at V and 4 bases at J, with 11 bases between. Germline V gene lookup returns CDR1 SGHRS and CDR2 YFSETQ. CDR3 size: 13 residues.

This clone turned up a few times. The chain recombines TRBV3-1 (or the pseudogene TRBV3-2) with TRBJ1-3; D is uncertain. V lost 4 bases, J lost 0 bases, and 10 bases lay in between. CDR3 length: 15 amino acids. Germline V CDR1 and CDR2: LGHDT, YNNKEL (reference sequence). The CDR3 bases are TGTGCCAGCAGCCCCACAGCGAGCTCTGGAAACACCATATATTTT. Protein sequence: CASSPTASSGNTIYF.

This rearrangement joins TRBV6-1 to TRBJ2-1, with D uncertain. Trimming left V 3 bases short and J 4 bases short, with 4 bases between. From germline, CDR1 is MNHNS and CDR2 SASEGT. CDR3 length: 12 amino acids. CDR3 protein: CASSESYNEQFF. The CDR3 DNA reads as TGTGCCAGCAGTGAGAGTTACAATGAGCAGTTCTTC.

The chain employs TRBV12-3 or TRBV12-4 and TRBJ1-1; 8 bases match TRBD1. Trimming removed 7 bases from V and 6 bases from J; junction bases left unmatched: 7. The CDR3 runs to 13 residues. This CDR3 is CASKRTGTAEAFF. The CDR3 coding sequence is TGTGCCAGCAAGAGGACAGGGACCGCTGAAGCTTTCTTT.

The chain recombines TRBV2 with TRBJ2-1; a possible D gene is TRBD2 (6 bases). There are 15 residues in the CDR3. CDR1 is SNHLY, CDR2 FYNNEI, per germline. The V end was cut by 7 bases, the J end by 4 bases, with 17 bases between. DNA for the CDR3: TGTGCCAGCATTCCTCCGGGACTCCAATACAATGAGCAGTTCTTC. Translation: CASIPPGLQYNEQFF.

This chain links TRBV5-4 with TRBJ2-1, with D uncertain. Germline CDR1 reads SGHNT; CDR2 reads YYREEE (reference sequence). V was trimmed by 3 bases and J by 0 bases, leaving 13 bases between them. This CDR3 spans 16 amino acids. Here the CDR3 DNA reads TGTGCCAGCAGCTCACCAAGGGCCGGCTCCTACAATGAGCAGTTCTTC. This sequence encodes CASSSPRAGSYNEQFF.

The J gene is TRBJ1-2, the V gene TRBV3-1 (or the pseudogene TRBV3-2); D uncertain. V lost 5 bases and J lost 4, with 23 bases in between. The CDR3 has 17 residues. Germline values: CDR1 LGHDT, CDR2 YNNKEL (reference sequence). The DNA of the CDR3 is TGTGCCAGCAGCGCTACACGGACTCTAAGCATCAGCTATGGCTACACCTTC. Protein product: CASSATRTLSISYGYTF.

The chain couples TRBV4-3 to TRBJ1-4, with D maybe TRBD1 (5 bases). CDR1 is LGHNA, CDR2 YSLEER, per germline. The CDR3 runs to 15 residues. Trimming took off 10 bases at V and 0 bases at J, with 15 bases between the two ends. CDR3 nucleotides: TGCGCCACCAGGGAGTCGGGGGCAACTAATGAAAAACTGTTTTTT. Translation gives CATRESGATNEKLFF.

The chain combines TRBV7-3 with TRBJ2-5, with D unresolved. Trimming took off 2 bases at V and 2 bases at J, with 6 bases between the two ends. The CDR3 length is 13 residues. Looked up from germline, CDR1 is SGHTA and CDR2 is FQGTGA. CDR3 sequence: CASSLYGQETQYF. CDR3 DNA sequence: TGTGCCAGCAGCTTATATGGGCAAGAGACCCAGTACTTC.

This clone was seen a single time. The J gene is TRBJ2-1, the V gene TRBV9; D is unresolved. The ends were cut back, 3 bases at V and 7 bases at J, with 14 bases in the middle. Germline V gene sequence: CDR1 SGDLS, CDR2 YYNGEE. The CDR3 loop spans 14 amino acids. CDR3 loop: CASSASGGRNEQFF. The CDR3 DNA reads as TGTGCCAGCAGCGCCTCGGGTGGGCGGAATGAGCAGTTCTTC.

In DNA form, the CDR3 reads TGTGCCAGCAGAACCTCGACAGGGAGGTTGGAGACCCAGTACTTC. This sequence encodes CASRTSTGRLETQYF. The V gene is TRBV5-5, the J gene TRBJ2-5, with D possibly TRBD1 on 7 matching bases. Germline V gene sequence: CDR1 SGHKS, CDR2 YYEKEE (reference sequence). Trimming cost V 5 bases and J 5 bases, with 19 bases left between them. This CDR3 spans 15 amino acids.

The J gene is TRBJ1-2, the V gene TRBV10-2, with no clear D. V gave up 8 bases and J gave up 8 bases, with 9 bases separating them. CDR3 length: 10 amino acids. The germline V gene encodes CDR1 WSHSY and CDR2 SAAADI. CDR3 protein: CASGVTGYTF. In DNA form, the CDR3 reads TGCGCCAGCGGCGTAACCGGCTACACCTTC.

This chain joins TRBV19 and TRBJ1-1, with 7 bases that match TRBD1. This CDR3 has 14 residues. Germline CDR1 reads LNHDA; CDR2 reads SQIVND (reference sequence). Trimming removed 7 bases from V and 7 bases from J; junction bases left unmatched: 12. CDR3 protein: CASTNPGQLLEAFF. CDR3 coding DNA: TGTGCCAGTACCAACCCGGGACAGCTACTTGAAGCTTTCTTT.

The CDR3 DNA follows: TGTGCCAGTAGTATAATAACTCGCAGGGGCAATGAGCAGTTCTTC. Its protein product is CASSIITRRGNEQFF. This rearrangement joins TRBV19 to TRBJ2-1; possible D gene TRBD1, 6 bases. The CDR3 loop spans 15 amino acids. With 2 bases removed from V and 6 bases from J, the gap between germline ends came to 14 bases. The germline CDR1 and CDR2 sequences are LNHDA and SQIVND (reference sequence). Drawing the rest from reference TRBV19 and TRBJ2-1, the complete variable domain is DGGITQSPKYLFRKEGQNVTLSCEQNLNHDAMYWYRQDPGQGLRLIYYSQIVNDFQKGDIAEGYSVSREKKESFPLTVTSAQKNPTAFYLCASSIITRRGNEQFFGPGTRLTVL.

The V gene is TRBV5-6, the J gene TRBJ2-6; D unclear. CDR1 is SGHDT and CDR2 is YYEEEE in the germline V gene. Trimming took off 4 bases at V and 0 bases at J, with 17 bases between the two ends. The CDR3 covers 18 residues. CDR3 region: CASSHPVGITSGANVLTF. The DNA for the CDR3 is TGTGCCAGCAGCCACCCGGTTGGAATCACCTCTGGGGCCAACGTCCTGACTTTC.

This rearrangement joins TRBV6-5 to TRBJ1-2, with D unclear. V gave up 8 bases and J gave up 2 bases, with 12 bases separating them. The CDR3 is made up of 13 amino acids. In germline, CDR1 is MNHEY, CDR2 SVGAGI. In DNA form, the CDR3 reads TGTGCCAGCTACCGGCGAGTGAACTATGGCTACACCTTC. This sequence encodes CASYRRVNYGYTF.

The rearrangement joins TRBV5-8 to TRBJ1-4; D gene uncertain. Trimming cost V 2 bases and J 5 bases, with 19 bases left between them. Germline V CDR1 and CDR2: SGHTS, YDEGEE. The CDR3 consists of 17 residues. This CDR3 is CASSFRVRGRTNEKLFF. CDR3 DNA sequence: TGTGCCAGCAGCTTCCGGGTTCGAGGGCGTACAAATGAAAAACTGTTTTTT.

The V gene is TRBV6-5, the J gene TRBJ1-1, with D unresolved. Germline loops: CDR1 MNHEY, CDR2 SVGAGI. With 3 bases removed from V and 8 bases from J, the gap between germline ends came to 7 bases. This CDR3 contains 11 residues. The CDR3 is CASSYGIEAFF. CDR3 DNA sequence: TGTGCCAGCAGTTATGGGATAGAAGCTTTCTTT.

This chain joins TRBV27 and TRBJ2-1, with 9 bases lining up with TRBD2. Germline CDR1 and CDR2: MNHEY and SMNVEV (reference sequence). CDR3 length: 15 amino acids. After removal of 3 bases from V and 4 bases from J, the junction contained 4 bases not matched to a gene. For the CDR3, the DNA is TGTGCCAGCAGTTTGGGGCTAGCGGGGTACAATGAGCAGTTCTTC. Encoded protein: CASSLGLAGYNEQFF.

J is TRBJ1-2 and V is TRBV4-3, with D unresolved. Deletions cut 1 base from V and 8 bases from J, with 14 bases between. CDR1 is LGHNA, CDR2 YSLEER, per germline. This CDR3 comprises 14 residues. The CDR3 reads CASSQVERVGGYTF. The CDR3 DNA is TGCGCCAGCAGCCAAGTGGAGAGGGTCGGGGGCTACACCTTC.

V is TRBV2 and J is TRBJ1-6; 7 bases are shared with TRBD1. Germline CDR1 and CDR2: SNHLY and FYNNEI. The CDR3 has 14 residues. The V segment lost 4 bases and the J segment 14 bases; nucleotides outside the gene matches: 11. CDR3: CASSVWGQGQTLHF. In DNA form, the CDR3 reads TGTGCCAGCAGTGTTTGGGGTCAGGGACAGACCCTCCACTTT.

V is TRBV2 and J is TRBJ2-7, with D perhaps matching TRBD1 or TRBD2 (5 bases each). This CDR3 contains 12 residues. CDR1 SNHLY and CDR2 FYNNEI come from the germline V gene. V was trimmed by 7 bases and J by 2 bases, leaving 9 bases between them. The chain's CDR3 is CASTRGPYEQYF. The CDR3 region has the DNA TGTGCCAGCACGAGGGGACCCTACGAGCAGTACTTC.

The chain recombines TRBV6-5 with TRBJ1-1; D call uncertain. Germline V gene sequence: CDR1 MNHEY, CDR2 SVGAGI. CDR3 size: 14 residues. The germline V and J ends were trimmed by 1 base and 1 base, with 7 bases remaining between them. CDR3 in DNA: TGTGCCAGCAGTTACTTTAAGACGAACACTGAAGCTTTCTTT. Amino acid sequence: CASSYFKTNTEAFF.